Presented here are 16 T cell receptor beta chains from one specimen sequenced in a study of blood T cell repertoires in COVID-19. Profiling relied on immunoSEQ multiplex PCR, and the TCRdb table lists in-frame clones only, not all of them. The table records approximately 85,000 clones, over 80% of them present only once. Material for sequencing was peripheral blood. The receptor set was obtained from a woman aged 55 to 70 with active COVID-19.

In its sample, this clone was seen once. The V gene is TRBV5-6, the J gene TRBJ2-1; TRBD2 agrees at 13 bases. This CDR3 comprises 17 residues. V lost 4 bases and J lost 4; bases outside the gene matches: 8. Germline loops: CDR1 SGHDT, CDR2 YYEEEE. CDR3 coding DNA: TGTGCCAGCAGCACAGGACTAGCGGGGGATCCTTACAATGAGCAGTTCTTC. It is translated as CASSTGLAGDPYNEQFF.

The gene calls are TRBV18 and TRBJ2-1; 11 bases map to TRBD2. There are 16 residues in the CDR3. In germline, CDR1 is KGHSH, CDR2 LQKENI. The V segment lost 6 bases and the J segment 9 bases; nucleotides outside the gene matches: 13. The chain's CDR3 is CASSLQGLAAGSEQFF. The CDR3 DNA is TGTGCCAGCTCCCTCCAGGGACTAGCGGCTGGGAGTGAGCAGTTCTTC.

This sequence joins TRBV2 and TRBJ2-6; D is possibly TRBD2 (6 bases). Trimming took off 7 bases at V and 1 base at J, with 11 bases between the two ends. Germline CDR1 and CDR2: SNHLY and FYNNEI. This CDR3 is built from 15 residues. The CDR3 coding sequence is TGTGCCAGCACGGGGGTGGTATCTGGGGCCAACGTCCTGACTTTC. It yields the protein CASTGVVSGANVLTF.

This clone was found once. V usage is TRBV12-5 and J usage is TRBJ2-7, with D possibly being TRBD1 (5 bases). The germline V gene has CDR1 LGHNT and CDR2 FRNRAP. V gave up 7 bases and J gave up 1 base, with 11 bases separating them. This CDR3 has 13 residues. The CDR3 protein is CASALTASYEQYF. CDR3 nucleotides: TGTGCTAGTGCCCTGACAGCTTCCTACGAGCAGTACTTC.

The rearrangement links TRBV5-6 to TRBJ1-2, with D maybe TRBD1 (6 bases). Trimming pared 6 bases from V and 4 bases from J, leaving 10 bases between. Per germline, CDR1 SGHDT and CDR2 YYEEEE. The CDR3 covers 12 residues. CDR3 DNA sequence: TGTGCCAGCACAGGGGCCCTCTATGGCTACACCTTC. Translating it yields CASTGALYGYTF.

The V gene is TRBV2, the J gene TRBJ2-2; no clear D. Between the trimmed V and J ends, which lost 4 bases and 5 bases, there was a span of 8 bases. The CDR3 extends over 13 amino acids. The germline V gene encodes CDR1 SNHLY and CDR2 FYNNEI. In DNA form, the CDR3 reads TGTGCCAGCAGTGGTAGCAGAACCGGGGAGCTGTTTTTT. This encodes CASSGSRTGELFF.

The V and J genes are TRBV28 and TRBJ2-3, with 8 bases identical to TRBD2. CDR1 is MDHEN and CDR2 is SYDVKM in the germline V gene. Germline trimming cut 3 bases from V and 1 base from J; bases unmatched to any gene: 3. There are 15 residues in the CDR3. The CDR3 sequence is CASSLNGGGTDTQYF. The CDR3 DNA sequence: TGTGCCAGCAGTTTGAACGGGGGGGGCACAGATACGCAGTATTTT.

The J gene is TRBJ1-6, the V gene TRBV7-9; TRBD1 aligns across 7 bases. The CDR3 contains 14 residues. V was pared by 7 bases and J by 7 bases, with 7 bases of the junction left unmatched. Per the germline V gene, CDR1 is SEHNR and CDR2 is FQNEAQ (reference sequence). The CDR3 DNA follows: TGTGCCAGCACCAGACAGGGCTCCAATTCACCCCTCCACTTT. As protein: CASTRQGSNSPLHF.

The V call is TRBV27, the J call TRBJ2-1, with TRBD2 matching over 10 bases. The CDR3 has 17 residues. J gave up 6 bases and V 3 bases, and 11 bases lay outside the gene matches. The germline V gene encodes CDR1 MNHEY and CDR2 SMNVEV (reference sequence). The CDR3 nucleotides are TGTGCCAGCAGTTTCACTACCGTCCAGCGGGGGGGCAATGAGCAGTTCTTC. Residues: CASSFTTVQRGGNEQFF.

The V gene is TRBV29-1, the J gene TRBJ2-2, with 10 bases lining up with TRBD1. The V and J ends lost 0 bases and 4 bases, in that order; junction bases with no gene match: 5. This CDR3 contains 16 residues. Germline V gives CDR1 SQVTM, CDR2 ANQGSEA. The CDR3 sequence: CSVEDQGTGVTGELFF. The CDR3 DNA sequence: TGCAGCGTTGAAGATCAGGGGACAGGGGTCACCGGGGAGCTGTTTTTT.

The chain has TRBV7-9 and TRBJ1-2, with a possible D match to TRBD1 (6 bases). V shed 5 bases and J shed 7 bases, with 20 bases lying between them. CDR1 is SEHNR and CDR2 is FQNEAQ in the germline V gene (reference sequence). The CDR3 consists of 15 residues. The chain's CDR3 is CASSPDRQGYSGYTF. The CDR3 DNA is TGTGCCAGCAGCCCTGATAGGCAGGGGTATAGTGGCTACACCTTC.

The V gene is TRBV5-8, the J gene TRBJ2-3; D is unclear. This CDR3 region has 15 residues. V dropped 1 base and J dropped 0 bases, with 9 bases sitting between them. Germline lookup yields CDR1 SGHTS and CDR2 YDEGEE. The CDR3 protein is CASSLILGSTDTQYF. The CDR3 DNA is TGTGCCAGCAGCTTGATTCTCGGGAGCACAGATACGCAGTATTTT.

The rearrangement links TRBV28 to TRBJ1-4; D ambiguous. CDR1 MDHEN and CDR2 SYDVKM come from the germline V gene. The CDR3 covers 14 residues. Trimming left V 6 bases short and J 2 bases short, with 10 bases between. Written as DNA, the CDR3 is TGTGCCAGCAGCCGCCCCCGGACTAATGAAAAACTGTTTTTT. It specifies CASSRPRTNEKLFF.

The chain is built from TRBV6-1 and TRBJ1-5; D not resolved. The CDR3 runs 12 residues. Germline V gives CDR1 MNHNS, CDR2 SASEGT. Trimming stripped 1 base from V and 7 bases from J, with 5 bases between. DNA of the CDR3: TGTGCCAGCAGTGAAGTCAGACAGCCCCAGCATTTT. It codes for CASSEVRQPQHF.

The rearrangement joins TRBV30 to TRBJ2-1; TRBD2 matches at 14 bases. The V gene end was trimmed by 3 bases and the J gene end by 13 bases; junction bases not matched to a gene: 5. The length of the CDR3 is 13 residues. Per germline, CDR1 GTSNPN and CDR2 SVGIG (reference sequence). CDR3 residues: CAWRWTSGGPQFF. In nucleotides, the CDR3 is TGTGCCTGGAGATGGACTAGCGGGGGGCCACAGTTCTTC.

This clone was seen once. The V call is TRBV25-1, the J call TRBJ2-3; TRBD1 agrees at 7 bases. With V trimmed by 5 bases and J by 0 bases, 2 bases remained unmatched. Germline assignment: CDR1 MGHDK and CDR2 SYGVNS. The CDR3 extends over 14 amino acids. Here the CDR3 DNA reads TGTGCCAGCAGTAGGGGACAGAGCACAGATACGCAGTATTTT. It is translated as CASSRGQSTDTQYF.